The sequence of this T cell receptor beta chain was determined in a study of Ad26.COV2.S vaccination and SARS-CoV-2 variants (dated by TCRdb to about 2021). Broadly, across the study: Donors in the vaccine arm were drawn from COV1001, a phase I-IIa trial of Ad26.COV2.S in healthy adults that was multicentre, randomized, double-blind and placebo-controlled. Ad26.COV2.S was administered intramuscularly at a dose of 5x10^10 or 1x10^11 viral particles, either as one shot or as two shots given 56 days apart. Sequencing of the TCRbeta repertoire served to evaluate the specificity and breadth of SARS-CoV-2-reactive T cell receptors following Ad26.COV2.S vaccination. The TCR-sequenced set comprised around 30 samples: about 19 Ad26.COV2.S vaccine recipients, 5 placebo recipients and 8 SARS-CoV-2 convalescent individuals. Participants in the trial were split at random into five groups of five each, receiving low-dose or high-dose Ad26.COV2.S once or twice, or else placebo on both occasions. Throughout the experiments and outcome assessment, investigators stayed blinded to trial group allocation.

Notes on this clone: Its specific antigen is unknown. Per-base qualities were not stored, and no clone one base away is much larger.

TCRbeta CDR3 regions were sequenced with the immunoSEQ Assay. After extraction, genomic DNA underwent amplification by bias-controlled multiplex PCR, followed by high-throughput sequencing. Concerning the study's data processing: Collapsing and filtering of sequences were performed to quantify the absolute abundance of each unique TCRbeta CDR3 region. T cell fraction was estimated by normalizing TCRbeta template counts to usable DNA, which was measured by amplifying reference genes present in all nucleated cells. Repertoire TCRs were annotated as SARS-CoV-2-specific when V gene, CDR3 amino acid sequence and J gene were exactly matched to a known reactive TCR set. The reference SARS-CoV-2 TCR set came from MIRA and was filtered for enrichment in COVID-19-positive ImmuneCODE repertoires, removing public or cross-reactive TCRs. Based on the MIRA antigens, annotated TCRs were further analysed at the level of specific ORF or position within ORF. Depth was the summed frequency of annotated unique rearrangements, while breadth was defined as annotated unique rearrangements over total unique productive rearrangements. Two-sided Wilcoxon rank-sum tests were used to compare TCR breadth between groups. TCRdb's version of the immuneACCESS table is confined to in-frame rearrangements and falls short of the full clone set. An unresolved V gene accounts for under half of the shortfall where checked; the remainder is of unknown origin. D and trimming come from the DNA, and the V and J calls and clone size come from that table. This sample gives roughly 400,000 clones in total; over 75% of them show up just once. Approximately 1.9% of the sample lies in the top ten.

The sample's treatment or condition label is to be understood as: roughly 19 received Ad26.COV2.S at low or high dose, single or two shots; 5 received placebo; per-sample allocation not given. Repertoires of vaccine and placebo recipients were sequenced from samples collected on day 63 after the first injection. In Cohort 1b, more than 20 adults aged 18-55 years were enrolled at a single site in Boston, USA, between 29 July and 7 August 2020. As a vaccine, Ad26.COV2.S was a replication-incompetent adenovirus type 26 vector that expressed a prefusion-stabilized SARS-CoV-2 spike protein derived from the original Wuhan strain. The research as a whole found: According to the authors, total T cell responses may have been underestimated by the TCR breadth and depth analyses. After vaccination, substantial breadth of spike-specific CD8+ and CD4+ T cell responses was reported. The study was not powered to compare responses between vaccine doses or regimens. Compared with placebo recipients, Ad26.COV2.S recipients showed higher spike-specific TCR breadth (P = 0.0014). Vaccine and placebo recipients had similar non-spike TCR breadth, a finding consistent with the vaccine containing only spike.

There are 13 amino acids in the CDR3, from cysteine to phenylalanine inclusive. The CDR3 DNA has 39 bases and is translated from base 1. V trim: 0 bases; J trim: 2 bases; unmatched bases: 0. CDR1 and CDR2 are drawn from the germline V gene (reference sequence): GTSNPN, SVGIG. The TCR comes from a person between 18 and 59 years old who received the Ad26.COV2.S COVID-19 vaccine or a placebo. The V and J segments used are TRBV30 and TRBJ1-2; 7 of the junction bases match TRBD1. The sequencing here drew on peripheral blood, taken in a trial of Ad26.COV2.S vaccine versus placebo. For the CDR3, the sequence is CAWSVGQNYGYTF. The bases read TGTGCCTGGAGTGTGGGACAGAACTATGGCTACACCTTC. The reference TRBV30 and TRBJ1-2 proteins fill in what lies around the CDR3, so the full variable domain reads SQTIHQWPATLVQPVGSPLSLECTVEGTSNPNLYWYRQAAGRGLQLLFYSVGIGQISSEVPQNLSASRPQDRQFILSSKKLLLSDSGFYLCAWSVGQNYGYTFGSGTRLTVV.